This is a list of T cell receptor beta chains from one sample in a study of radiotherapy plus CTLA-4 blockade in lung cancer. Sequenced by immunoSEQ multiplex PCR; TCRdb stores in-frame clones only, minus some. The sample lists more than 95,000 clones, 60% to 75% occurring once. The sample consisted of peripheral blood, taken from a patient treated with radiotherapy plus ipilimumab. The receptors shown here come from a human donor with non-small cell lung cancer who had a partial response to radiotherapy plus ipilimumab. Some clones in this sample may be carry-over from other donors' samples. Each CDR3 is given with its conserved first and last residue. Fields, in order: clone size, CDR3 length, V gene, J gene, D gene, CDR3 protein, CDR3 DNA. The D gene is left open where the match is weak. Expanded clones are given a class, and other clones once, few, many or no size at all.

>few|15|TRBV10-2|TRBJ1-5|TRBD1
CASSLTGVGNQPQHF
TGCGCCAGCAGTCTAACAGGGGTGGGTAATCAGCCCCAGCATTTT
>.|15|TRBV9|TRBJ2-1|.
CASNCRTEQYNEQFF
TGTGCCAGCAACTGTAGGACAGAACAGTACAATGAGCAGTTCTTC
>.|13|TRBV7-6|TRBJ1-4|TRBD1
CASSQGQGLKLFF
TGTGCCAGCAGCCAAGGACAGGGCTTAAAACTGTTTTTT
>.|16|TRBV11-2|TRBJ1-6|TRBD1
CASSLNSQGVNSPLHF
TGTGCCAGCAGCTTAAATTCTCAGGGGGTCAATTCACCCCTCCACTTT
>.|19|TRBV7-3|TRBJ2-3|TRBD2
CASSLNRPTSGRAADTQYF
TGTGCCAGCAGCTTAAATCGGCCGACTAGCGGGAGGGCGGCAGATACGCAGTATTTT
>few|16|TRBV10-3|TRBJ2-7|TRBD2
CAIRAETSGGIYEQYF
TGTGCCATCAGGGCTGAGACTAGCGGGGGAATCTACGAGCAGTACTTC
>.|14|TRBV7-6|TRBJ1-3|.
CASSFTSSGNTIYF
TGTGCCAGCAGCTTCACTAGCTCTGGAAACACCATATATTTT
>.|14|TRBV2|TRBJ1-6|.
CASSELRRNSPLHF
TGTGCCAGCAGTGAATTGCGGCGAAATTCACCCCTCCACTTT
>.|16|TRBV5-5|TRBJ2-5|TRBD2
CASSPWTSGVRETQYF
TGTGCCAGCAGCCCCTGGACTAGCGGGGTTCGGGAGACCCAGTACTTC
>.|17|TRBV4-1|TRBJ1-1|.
CASSQGLTQGYNTEAFF
TGCGCCAGCAGCCAAGGGCTCACTCAGGGTTACAACACTGAAGCTTTCTTT
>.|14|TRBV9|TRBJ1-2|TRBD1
CASRGGQGGYGYTF
TGTGCCAGCAGGGGAGGACAGGGTGGCTATGGCTACACCTTC
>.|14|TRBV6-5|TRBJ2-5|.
CASSYLLDQETQYF
TGTGCCAGCAGTTACCTGCTAGACCAAGAGACCCAGTACTTC
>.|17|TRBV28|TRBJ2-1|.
CASSLPPGGRRYNEQFF
TGTGCCAGCAGTTTGCCACCTGGGGGCAGGCGGTACAATGAGCAGTTCTTC
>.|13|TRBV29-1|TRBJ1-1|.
CSACRGTNTEAFF
TGCAGCGCGTGCCGGGGGACGAACACTGAAGCTTTCTTT
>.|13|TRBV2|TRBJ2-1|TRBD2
CANGGRADNEQFF
TGTGCCAACGGCGGGAGGGCCGACAATGAGCAGTTCTTC
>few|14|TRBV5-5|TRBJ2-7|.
CASSLEASSYEQYF
TGTGCCAGCAGCTTGGAGGCTAGCTCCTACGAGCAGTACTTC
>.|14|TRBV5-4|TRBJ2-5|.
CASSKQGSGETQYF
TGTGCCAGCAGTAAACAGGGTTCCGGGGAGACCCAGTACTTC
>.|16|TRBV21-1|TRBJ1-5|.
CASSKSKGLCNQPQHF
TGTGCCAGCAGCAAAAGCAAGGGGCTATGCAATCAGCCCCAGCATTTT
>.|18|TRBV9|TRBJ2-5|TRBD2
CASSGTLAGGGALETQYF
TGTGCCAGCAGCGGGACCCTAGCGGGCGGGGGGGCCTTAGAGACCCAGTACTTC
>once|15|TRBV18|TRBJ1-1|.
CASSLRRGANLGAFF
TGTGCCAGCTCCCTCAGGCGGGGGGCTAACCTTGGAGCTTTCTTT
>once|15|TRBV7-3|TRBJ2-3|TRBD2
CASSPLIAGDYTQYF
TGTGCCAGCAGCCCCCTGATAGCGGGAGATTATACGCAGTATTTT
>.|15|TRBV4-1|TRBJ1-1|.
CASSQALRVPTEAFF
TGCGCCAGCAGCCAAGCCCTCAGGGTCCCAACTGAAGCTTTCTTT